A selection of T cell receptor beta chains follows, all from one sample in a study of Tregs in tolerant kidney transplant recipients. Sequencing used immunoSEQ multiplex PCR; TCRdb keeps in-frame clones, though not all of them. Of 110,000 or so clones listed, around 94% were seen once; the top ten hold roughly 0.63%. Specimen: CD4+ T cells from blood. These receptors came from a human donor in good health. The CDR3 runs from the conserved cysteine through the conserved F or W. The D gene is left open where the match is weak.

TRBV19	-	TRBJ2-1	TGTGCCAGTAGTAACGGGTTGAGGCACAATGAGCAGTTCTTC	CASSNGLRHNEQFF
TRBV15	-	TRBJ1-4	TGTGCCACCAGCAGGAGGGGCGGGAGAACTAATGAAAAACTGTTTTTT	CATSRRGGRTNEKLFF
TRBV11-2	-	TRBJ2-7	TGTGCCAGCAGCTTAGGCCGGGACATAACTTACGAGCAGTACTTC	CASSLGRDITYEQYF
TRBV7-9	-	TRBJ2-1	TGTGCCAGCAGCCTCACGCTAGCGAACAACTCCTACAATGAGCAGTTCTTC	CASSLTLANNSYNEQFF
TRBV6-1	-	TRBJ2-1	TGTGCCAGCAGGCCAGGGATATACAATGAGCAGTTCTTC	CASRPGIYNEQFF
TRBV30	-	TRBJ2-1	TGTGCCTGGAGTGTACGGGGGCATGAGCAGTTCTTC	CAWSVRGHEQFF
TRBV2	TRBD2	TRBJ2-1	TGTGCCCGCACGACTAGCGGAACGCACAATGAGCAGTTCTTC	CARTTSGTHNEQFF
TRBV5-4	-	TRBJ1-5	TGTGCCAGCAGCTTGGCCGGCCCTCACGGGGGCAATCAGCCCCAGCATTTT	CASSLAGPHGGNQPQHF
TRBV11-2	TRBD2	TRBJ2-7	TGTGCCAGCAGCCCTAGACTAGCGGGAGGGGGCGAGCAGTACTTC	CASSPRLAGGGEQYF
TRBV18	TRBD2	TRBJ2-1	TGTGCCAGCTCACCACCAGGATCGCTAGCGGGCTCGGCAGGCAATGAGCAGTTCTTC	CASSPPGSLAGSAGNEQFF
TRBV12-5	-	TRBJ2-5	TGTGCTAGTGGTTTTGGAACAGGGATGGCCCAGTACTTC	CASGFGTGMAQYF
TRBV7-9	-	TRBJ2-7	TGTGCCAGCAGCTCACTCGTACCCCCCTACGAGCAGTACTTC	CASSSLVPPYEQYF
TRBV21-1	-	TRBJ2-1	TGTGCCAGCAGCAAAAAAGCCCAGGGGGGGCGGTTGACCAATGAGCAGTTCTTC	CASSKKAQGGRLTNEQFF
TRBV27	TRBD1	TRBJ1-5	TGTGCCAGCAAGGGACAGGGCCTCAGCAGCAATCAGCCCCAGCATTTT	CASKGQGLSSNQPQHF
TRBV27	TRBD1	TRBJ1-6	TGTGCCAGCAGTTCCGCCGGGACAGCGGGTCCACCCCTCCACTTT	CASSSAGTAGPPLHF
TRBV5-8	-	TRBJ1-5	TGTGCCAGCAGCTTGTCCGGGTACCAGCCCCAGCATTTT	CASSLSGYQPQHF